This TCR beta chain is drawn from a study of blood T cell repertoires in COVID-19. Study-level information: Specimens from acute and convalescent COVID-19 originated in the United States, Italy and Spain.

This clone was counted only a few times. CDR1 and CDR2 (germline): KGHSH, LQKENI. The CDR3 sequence is 12 residues long. With 5 bases removed from V and 1 base from J, the gap between germline ends came to 5 bases. The assay was immunoSEQ multiplex PCR, and TCRdb's table has in-frame clones only and misses some. The sample includes about 260,000 clones, about 87% of them seen just once. The TCR originated in a man between 60 and 75 years old who had recovered from COVID-19. Sequencing input: peripheral blood. The chain links TRBV18 to TRBJ1-1, with D tentatively TRBD1 (5 bases). The CDR3 DNA follows: TGTGCCAGCTCAGGGGCGAACACTGAAGCTTTCTTT. It encodes CASSGANTEAFF. The full variable domain, rest sourced from reference TRBV18 and TRBJ1-1, is NAGVMQNPRHLVRRRGQEARLRCSPMKGHSHVYWYRQLPEEGLKFMVYLQKENIIDESGMPKERFSAEFPKEGPSILRIQQVVRGDSAAYFCASSGANTEAFFGQGTRLTVV.